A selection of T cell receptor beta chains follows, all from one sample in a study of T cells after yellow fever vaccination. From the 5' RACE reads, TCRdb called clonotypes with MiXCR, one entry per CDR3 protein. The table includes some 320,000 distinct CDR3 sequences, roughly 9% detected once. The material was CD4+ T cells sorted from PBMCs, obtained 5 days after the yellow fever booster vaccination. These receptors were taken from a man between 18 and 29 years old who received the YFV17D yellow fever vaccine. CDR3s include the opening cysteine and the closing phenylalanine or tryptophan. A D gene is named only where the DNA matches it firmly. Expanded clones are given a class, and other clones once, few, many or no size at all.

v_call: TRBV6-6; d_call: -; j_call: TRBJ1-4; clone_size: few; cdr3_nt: TGTGCCACCAAAGGTTCGGGGGCGCGTGAAAAACTGTTTTTT; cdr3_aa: CATKGSGAREKLFF
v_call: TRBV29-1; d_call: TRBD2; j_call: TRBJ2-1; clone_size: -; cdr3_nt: TGCAGCGTTGAAGACCGGACTAGCGGGGGGGCTTATGAGCAGTTCTTC; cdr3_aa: CSVEDRTSGGAYEQFF
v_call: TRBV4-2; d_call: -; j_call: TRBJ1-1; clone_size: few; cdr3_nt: TGTGCCAGCAACCGAGACGGACGGGCTGAAGCTTTCTTT; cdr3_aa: CASNRDGRAEAFF
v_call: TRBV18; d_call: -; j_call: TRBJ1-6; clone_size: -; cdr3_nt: TGTGCCAGCTCGCAATCTACCCAATCTTCACCCCTCCACTTT; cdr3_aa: CASSQSTQSSPLHF
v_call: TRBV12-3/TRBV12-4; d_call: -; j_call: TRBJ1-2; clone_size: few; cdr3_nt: TGTGCCAGCAGTTTTGCGGACTATGGCTACACCTTC; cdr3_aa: CASSFADYGYTF
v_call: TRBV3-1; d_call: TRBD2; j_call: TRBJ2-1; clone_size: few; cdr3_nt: TGTGCCAGCAGCCAAGAGGGGAGCGGGGCCGTATCCAATGAGCAGTTCTTC; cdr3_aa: CASSQEGSGAVSNEQFF
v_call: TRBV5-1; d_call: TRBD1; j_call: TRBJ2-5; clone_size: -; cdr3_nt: TGCGCCAGCAGCCCGGGACAGGGGCTAGTCCAAGAGACCCAGTACTTC; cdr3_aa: CASSPGQGLVQETQYF
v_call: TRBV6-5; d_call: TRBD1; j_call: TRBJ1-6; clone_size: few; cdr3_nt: TGTGCCAGCAGCGTACTGGGACAGGGTTATTCACCCCTCCACTTT; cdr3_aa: CASSVLGQGYSPLHF
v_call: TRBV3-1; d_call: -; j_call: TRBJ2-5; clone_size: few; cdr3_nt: TGTGCCAGCAGCCAGATCCGGGGGCCCCAACAGACCCAGTACTTC; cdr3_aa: CASSQIRGPQQTQYF
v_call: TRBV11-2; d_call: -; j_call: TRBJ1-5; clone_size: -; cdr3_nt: TGTGCCAGCAGCTTGGGGGTTTCGGTTGATCAGCCCCAGCATTTT; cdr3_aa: CASSLGVSVDQPQHF
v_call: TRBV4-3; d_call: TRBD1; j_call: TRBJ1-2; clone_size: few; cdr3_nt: TGCGCCAGCAGCCAAGATAACGCGTACAGGGGCTATGGCTACACCTTC; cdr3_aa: CASSQDNAYRGYGYTF
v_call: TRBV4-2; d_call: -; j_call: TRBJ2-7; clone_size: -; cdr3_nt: TGTGCCAGCAGCCAAGATACGGCTTACGAGCAGTACTTC; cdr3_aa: CASSQDTAYEQYF
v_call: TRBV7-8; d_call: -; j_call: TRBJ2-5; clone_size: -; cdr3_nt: TGTGCCAGCAGCTTAGGGATCCAAGAGACCCAGTACTTC; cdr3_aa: CASSLGIQETQYF
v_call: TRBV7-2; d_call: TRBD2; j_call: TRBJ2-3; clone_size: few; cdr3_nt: TGTGCCAGCAGCCGACGAGGGGCGGGGGGGCCTGGAGCAGATACGCAGTATTTT; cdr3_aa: CASSRRGAGGPGADTQYF
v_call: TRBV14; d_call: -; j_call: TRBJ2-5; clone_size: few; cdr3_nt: TGTGCCAGCAGCCAAGGGGCGTGGGGGGAGACCCAGTACTTC; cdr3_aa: CASSQGAWGETQYF
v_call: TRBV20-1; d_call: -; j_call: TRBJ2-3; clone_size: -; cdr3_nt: TGCAGTGCCCGGTGGGGGCAGGGGAAGGATACGCAGTATTTT; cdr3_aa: CSARWGQGKDTQYF
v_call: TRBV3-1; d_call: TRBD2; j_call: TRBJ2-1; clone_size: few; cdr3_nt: TGTGCCAGCAGGATTAGCGGGGGGGCCGATGAGCAGTTCTTC; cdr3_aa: CASRISGGADEQFF
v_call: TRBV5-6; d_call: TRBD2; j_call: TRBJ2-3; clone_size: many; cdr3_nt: TGTGCCAGCAGCCTGAGGCTAGCGGGGACCACAGATACGCAGTATTTT; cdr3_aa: CASSLRLAGTTDTQYF
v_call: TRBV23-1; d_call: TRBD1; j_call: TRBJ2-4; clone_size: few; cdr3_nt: TGCGCCAGCACCCGGACAGGGGGCGCTTTTGCCAAAAACATTCAGTACTTC; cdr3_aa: CASTRTGGAFAKNIQYF
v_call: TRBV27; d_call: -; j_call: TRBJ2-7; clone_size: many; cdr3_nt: TGTGCCAGCAGTTTAAACAGGAATAGGGCTTACGAGCAGTACTTC; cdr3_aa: CASSLNRNRAYEQYF
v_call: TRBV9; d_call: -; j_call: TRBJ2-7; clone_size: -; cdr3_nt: TGTGCCAGCAGCGTGGATCTGGCAGGGACCTTAAGCGAGCAGTACTTC; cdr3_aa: CASSVDLAGTLSEQYF
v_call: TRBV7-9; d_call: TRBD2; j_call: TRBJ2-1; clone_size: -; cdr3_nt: TGTGCCAGCAGCAAAATTGTAGCGGGGACCCACAATGAGCAGTTCTTC; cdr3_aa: CASSKIVAGTHNEQFF
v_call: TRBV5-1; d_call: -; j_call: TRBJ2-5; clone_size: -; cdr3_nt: TGCGCCAGCAGCATGGGACCTGCCGGGCGAGAGACCCAGTACTTC; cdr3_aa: CASSMGPAGRETQYF
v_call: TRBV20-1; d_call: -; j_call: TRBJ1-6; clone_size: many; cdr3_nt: TGCAGTGCTAGAGACCCCTATAATTCACCCCTCCACTTT; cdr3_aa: CSARDPYNSPLHF
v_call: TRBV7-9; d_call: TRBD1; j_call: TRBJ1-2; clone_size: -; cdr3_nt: TGTGCCAGCAGCTTAGCGGACAGGCCCCAAGGCTACACCTTC; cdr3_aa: CASSLADRPQGYTF
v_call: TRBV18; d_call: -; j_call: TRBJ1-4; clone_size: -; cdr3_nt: TGTGCCAGCTCACTGAACAGTCCGCCTAATGAAAAACTGTTTTTT; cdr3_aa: CASSLNSPPNEKLFF
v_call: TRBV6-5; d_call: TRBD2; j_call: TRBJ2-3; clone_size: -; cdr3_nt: TGTGCCAGCAGTGCTAGCGGGGGGCGCACAGATACGCAGTATTTT; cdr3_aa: CASSASGGRTDTQYF
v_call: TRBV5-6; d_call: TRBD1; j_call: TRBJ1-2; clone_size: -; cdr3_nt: TGTGCCAGCAGCTTACAGGGGACTAACTATGGCTACACCTTC; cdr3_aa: CASSLQGTNYGYTF
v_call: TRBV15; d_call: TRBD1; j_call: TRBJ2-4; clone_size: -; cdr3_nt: TGTGCCACCAGCAGAGTTGAACAGGGGATTTTCCTAGCCAAAAACATTCAGTACTTC; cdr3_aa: CATSRVEQGIFLAKNIQYF
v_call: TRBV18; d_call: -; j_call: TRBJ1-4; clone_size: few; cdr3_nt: TGTGCCAGCTCACCGTCGGATGAAAAACTGTTTTTT; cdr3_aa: CASSPSDEKLFF
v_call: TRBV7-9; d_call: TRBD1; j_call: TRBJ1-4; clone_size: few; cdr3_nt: TGTGCCAGCAGCTTAGCCGGGACAGATGAAAAACTGTTTTTT; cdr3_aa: CASSLAGTDEKLFF
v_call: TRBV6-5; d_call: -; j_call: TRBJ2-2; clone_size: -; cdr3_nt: TGTGCCAGCAGTTTTCGACTAGAAGGGACCGGGGAGCTGTTTTTT; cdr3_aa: CASSFRLEGTGELFF
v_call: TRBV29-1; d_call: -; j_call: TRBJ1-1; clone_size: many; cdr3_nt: TGCAGCGTTGCTTCAGGGTGGGGCATGAACACTGAAGCTTTCTTT; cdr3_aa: CSVASGWGMNTEAFF
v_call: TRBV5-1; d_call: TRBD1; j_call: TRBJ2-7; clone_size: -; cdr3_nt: TGCGCCAGCAGTACCACGACAGGGGGCTACGAGCAGTACTTC; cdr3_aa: CASSTTTGGYEQYF
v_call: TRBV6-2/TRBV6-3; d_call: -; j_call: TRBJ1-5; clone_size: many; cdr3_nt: TGTGCCAGCAGATCACTACAGGGCAATCAGCCCCAGCATTTT; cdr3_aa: CASRSLQGNQPQHF
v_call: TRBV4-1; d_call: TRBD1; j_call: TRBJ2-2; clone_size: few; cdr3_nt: TGCGCCAGCCGGACAGGTCTTGACTACGGGGAGCTGTTTTTT; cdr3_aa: CASRTGLDYGELFF
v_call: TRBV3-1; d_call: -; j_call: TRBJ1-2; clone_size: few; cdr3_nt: TGTGCCAGCAGCCAACGGGGGATAGAGGATGGCTACACCTTC; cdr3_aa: CASSQRGIEDGYTF
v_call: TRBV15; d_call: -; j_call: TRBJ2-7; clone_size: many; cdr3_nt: TGTGCCACCAGCAGAGATCCAGCCTACGAGCAGTACTTC; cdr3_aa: CATSRDPAYEQYF
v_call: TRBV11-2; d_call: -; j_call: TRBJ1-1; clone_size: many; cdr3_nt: TGTGCCAGCAGCTTTCAGGGGAGTGAAGCTTTCTTT; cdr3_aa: CASSFQGSEAFF
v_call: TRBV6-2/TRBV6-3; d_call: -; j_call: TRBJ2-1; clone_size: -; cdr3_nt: TGTGCCAGCAGTGGAGGGGTCCACAATGAGCAGTTCTTC; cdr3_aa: CASSGGVHNEQFF
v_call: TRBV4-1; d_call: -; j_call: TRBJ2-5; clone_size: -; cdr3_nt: TGCGCCAGCAGCCCAAGGGCAGGGCTTCAAGAGACCCAGTACTTC; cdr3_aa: CASSPRAGLQETQYF
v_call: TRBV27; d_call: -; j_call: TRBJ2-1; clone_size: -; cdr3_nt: TGTGCCAGCAGTTTAGGCCCGGGGGTGGACAATGAGCAGTTCTTC; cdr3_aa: CASSLGPGVDNEQFF
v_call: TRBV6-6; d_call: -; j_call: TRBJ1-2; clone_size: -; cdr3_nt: TGTGCCAGCAGTCCGGCCACCTATGGCTACACCTTC; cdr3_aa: CASSPATYGYTF
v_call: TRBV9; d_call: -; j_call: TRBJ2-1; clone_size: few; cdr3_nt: TGTGCCAGCAGCGCGGACGGGGTCGAGGGTGAGCAGTTCTTC; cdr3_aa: CASSADGVEGEQFF
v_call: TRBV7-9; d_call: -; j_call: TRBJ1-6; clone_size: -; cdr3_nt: TGTGCCAGCAGCTGGGGATTGAATTCACCCCTCCACTTT; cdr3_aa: CASSWGLNSPLHF
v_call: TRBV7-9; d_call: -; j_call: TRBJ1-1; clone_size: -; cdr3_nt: TGTGCCAGCAGCCAGCTGGGGGCCAGAGCTTTCTTT; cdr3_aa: CASSQLGARAFF
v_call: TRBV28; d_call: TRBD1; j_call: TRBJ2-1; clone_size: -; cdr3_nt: TGTGCCAGCAGCTCCTCGGGGCTTACAGGGGGCTTCGCCTACAATGAGCAGTTCTTC; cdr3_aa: CASSSSGLTGGFAYNEQFF
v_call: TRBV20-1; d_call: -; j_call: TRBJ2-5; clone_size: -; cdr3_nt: TGCAGTGCTAGAGAGAGTGGGACGAGTAGAGAGACCCAGTACTTC; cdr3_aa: CSARESGTSRETQYF
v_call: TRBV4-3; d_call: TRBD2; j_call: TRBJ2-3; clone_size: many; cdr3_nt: TGCGCCAGCAGCCAAGCGTATAGCGGGGCCCAACCTAGCACAGATACGCAGTATTTT; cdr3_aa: CASSQAYSGAQPSTDTQYF
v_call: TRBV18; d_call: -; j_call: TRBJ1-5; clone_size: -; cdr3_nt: TGTGCCAGCTCACAACGGGGGGCAGTTCGTCAGCCCCAGCATTTT; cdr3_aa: CASSQRGAVRQPQHF